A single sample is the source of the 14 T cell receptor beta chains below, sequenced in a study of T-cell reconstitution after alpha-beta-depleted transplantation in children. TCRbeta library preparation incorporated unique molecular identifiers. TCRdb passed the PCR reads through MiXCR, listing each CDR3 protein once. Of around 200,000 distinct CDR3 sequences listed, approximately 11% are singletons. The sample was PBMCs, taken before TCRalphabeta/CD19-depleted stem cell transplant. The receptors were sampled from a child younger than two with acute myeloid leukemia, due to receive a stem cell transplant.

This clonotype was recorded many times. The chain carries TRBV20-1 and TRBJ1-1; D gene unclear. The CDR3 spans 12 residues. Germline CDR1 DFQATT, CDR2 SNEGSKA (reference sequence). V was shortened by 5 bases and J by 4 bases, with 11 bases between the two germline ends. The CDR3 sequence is CSAPGRSTEAFF. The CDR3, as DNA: TGCAGTGCTCCGGGAAGATCCACTGAAGCTTTCTTT.

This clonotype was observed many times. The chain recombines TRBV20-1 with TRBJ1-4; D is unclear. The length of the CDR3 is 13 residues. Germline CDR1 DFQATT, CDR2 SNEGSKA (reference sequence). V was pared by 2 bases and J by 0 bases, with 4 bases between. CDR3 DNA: TGCAGTGCTAGATCCTCAACTAATGAAAAACTGTTTTTT. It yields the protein CSARSSTNEKLFF.

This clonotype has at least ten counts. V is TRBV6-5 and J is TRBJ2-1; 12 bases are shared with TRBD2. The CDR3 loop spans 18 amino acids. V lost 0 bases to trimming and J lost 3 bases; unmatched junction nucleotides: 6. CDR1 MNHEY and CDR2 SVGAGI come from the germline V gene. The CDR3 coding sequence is TGTGCCAGCAGTTACTCATCCCCGGGACTAGCGGGCTACAATGAGCAGTTCTTC. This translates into CASSYSSPGLAGYNEQFF.

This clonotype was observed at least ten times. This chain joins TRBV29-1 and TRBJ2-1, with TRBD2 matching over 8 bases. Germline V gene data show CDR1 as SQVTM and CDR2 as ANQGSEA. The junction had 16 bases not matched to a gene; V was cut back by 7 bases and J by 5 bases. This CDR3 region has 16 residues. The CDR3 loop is CSGFPGGEGFNNEQFF. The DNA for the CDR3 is TGCAGCGGCTTCCCGGGGGGGGAGGGATTTAACAATGAGCAGTTCTTC.

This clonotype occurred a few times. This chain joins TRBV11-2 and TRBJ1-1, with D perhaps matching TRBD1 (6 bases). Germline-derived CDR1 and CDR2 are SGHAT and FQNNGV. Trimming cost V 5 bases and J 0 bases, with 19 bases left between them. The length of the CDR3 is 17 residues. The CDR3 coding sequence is TGTGCCAGCAGCCACCCGCGGGACATACTGGTGAACACTGAAGCTTTCTTT. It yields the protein CASSHPRDILVNTEAFF.

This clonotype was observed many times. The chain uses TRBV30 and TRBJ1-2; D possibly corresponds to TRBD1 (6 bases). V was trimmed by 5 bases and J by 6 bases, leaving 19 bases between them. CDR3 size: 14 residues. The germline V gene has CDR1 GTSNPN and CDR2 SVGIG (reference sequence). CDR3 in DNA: TGTGCCTGGTCCCATCGGGACACGTCGAATGGCTACACCTTC. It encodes CAWSHRDTSNGYTF. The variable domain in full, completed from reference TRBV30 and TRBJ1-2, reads SQTIHQWPATLVQPVGSPLSLECTVEGTSNPNLYWYRQAAGRGLQLLFYSVGIGQISSEVPQNLSASRPQDRQFILSSKKLLLSDSGFYLCAWSHRDTSNGYTFGSGTRLTVV.

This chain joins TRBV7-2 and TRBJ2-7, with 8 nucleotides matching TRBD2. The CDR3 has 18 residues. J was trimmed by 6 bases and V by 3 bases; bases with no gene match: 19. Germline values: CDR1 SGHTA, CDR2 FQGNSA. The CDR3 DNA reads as TGTGCCAGCAGCTTTGCGTTTAGGACTAGCCTAGAGGGCTGCGAGCAGTACTTC. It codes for CASSFAFRTSLEGCEQYF.

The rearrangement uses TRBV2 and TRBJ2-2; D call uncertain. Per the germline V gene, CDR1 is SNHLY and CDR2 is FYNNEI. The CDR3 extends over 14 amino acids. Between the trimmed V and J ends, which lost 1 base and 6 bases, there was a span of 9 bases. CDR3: CASSEVPGAGELFF. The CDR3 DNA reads TGTGCCAGCAGTGAAGTTCCTGGGGCCGGGGAGCTGTTTTTT.

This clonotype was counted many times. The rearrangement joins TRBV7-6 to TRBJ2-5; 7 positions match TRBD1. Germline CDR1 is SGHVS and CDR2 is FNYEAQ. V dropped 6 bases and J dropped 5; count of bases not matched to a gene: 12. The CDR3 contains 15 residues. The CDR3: CASSSGPFRGETQYF. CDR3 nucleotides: TGTGCCAGCAGTTCTGGACCCTTCAGGGGGGAGACCCAGTACTTC.

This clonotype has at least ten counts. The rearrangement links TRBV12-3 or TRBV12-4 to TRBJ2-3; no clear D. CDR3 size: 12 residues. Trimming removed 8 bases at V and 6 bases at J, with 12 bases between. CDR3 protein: CASCVLVDTQYF. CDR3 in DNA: TGTGCCAGCTGCGTCCTGGTGGATACGCAGTATTTT.

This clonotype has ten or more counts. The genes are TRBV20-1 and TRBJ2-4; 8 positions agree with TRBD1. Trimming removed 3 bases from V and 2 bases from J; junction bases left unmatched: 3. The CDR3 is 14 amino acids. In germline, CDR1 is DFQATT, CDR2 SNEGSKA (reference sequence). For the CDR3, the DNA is TGCAGTGCTAGTACAGGGGGAACCAAAAACATTCAGTACTTC. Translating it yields CSASTGGTKNIQYF.

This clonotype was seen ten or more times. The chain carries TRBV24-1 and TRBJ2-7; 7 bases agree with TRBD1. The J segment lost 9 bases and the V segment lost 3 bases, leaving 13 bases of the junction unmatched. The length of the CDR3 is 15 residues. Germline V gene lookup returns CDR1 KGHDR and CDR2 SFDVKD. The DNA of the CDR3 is TGTGCCACCAGTGATGAATCGGGACAGAGCTTTGGGCAGTACTTC. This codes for CATSDESGQSFGQYF.

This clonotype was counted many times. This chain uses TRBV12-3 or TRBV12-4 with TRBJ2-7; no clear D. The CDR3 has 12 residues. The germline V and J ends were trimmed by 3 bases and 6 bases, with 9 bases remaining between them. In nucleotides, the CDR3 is TGTGCCAGCAGTTTGTCCGTTACCGAGCAGTACTTC. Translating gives CASSLSVTEQYF.

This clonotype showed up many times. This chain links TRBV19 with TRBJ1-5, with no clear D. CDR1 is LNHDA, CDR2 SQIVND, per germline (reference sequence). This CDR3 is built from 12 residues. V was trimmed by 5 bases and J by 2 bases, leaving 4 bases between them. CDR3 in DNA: TGTGCCAGTAGTCCTCGCAATCAGCCCCAGCATTTT. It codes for CASSPRNQPQHF.